This T cell receptor beta chain emerged from a study of blood T cells in healthy people across ages. Study-wide findings and caveats: Significant beta diversity loss was already apparent by age approximately 38, declining roughly linearly. Correlation between TCR beta diversity and naive T cell percentage was strong.

As concerns this clonotype: Its antigen is not known.

Using a J-beta primer mix together with a sample-barcoded 5' primer, a second PCR was run for roughly 6 to 12 cycles. TCRdb processed the 5' RACE reads anew with MiXCR; each CDR3 protein has one entry. In the table there are about 1.8 million distinct CDR3 sequences, around 50% of which are singletons. V gave up 6 bases and J gave up 5 bases; unmatched junction bases: 7. The CDR3 extends over 15 amino acids. The people who gave samples were healthy Caucasians from Russia, aged roughly 6 to 90. The chain links TRBV12-3 or TRBV12-4 to TRBJ2-2; 9 bases map to TRBD1. This sequence originates from a woman aged 40-49 years in good health. The sample taken for sequencing was blood. The CDR3 sequence: CASRTQGAGTGELFF. As DNA, the CDR3 is TGTGCCAGCAGAACACAGGGGGCAGGGACCGGGGAGCTGTTTTTT.